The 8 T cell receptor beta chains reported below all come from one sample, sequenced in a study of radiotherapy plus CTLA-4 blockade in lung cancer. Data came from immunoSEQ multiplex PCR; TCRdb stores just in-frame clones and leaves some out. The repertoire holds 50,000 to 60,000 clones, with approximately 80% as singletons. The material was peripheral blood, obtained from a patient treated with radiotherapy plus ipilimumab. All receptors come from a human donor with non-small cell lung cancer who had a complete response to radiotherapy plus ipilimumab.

In DNA, the CDR3 is TGTGCCAGTCACAGGGAGAACTCCTACGAGCAGTACGTC. Translated, it gives CASHRENSYEQYV. This chain connects TRBV6-6 to TRBJ2-7, with a weak D call TRBD1 (6 bases). The CDR3 consists of 13 residues. V shed 9 bases and J shed 0 bases, with 12 bases lying between them. Germline-derived CDR1 and CDR2 are MNHNY and SVGAGI (reference sequence).

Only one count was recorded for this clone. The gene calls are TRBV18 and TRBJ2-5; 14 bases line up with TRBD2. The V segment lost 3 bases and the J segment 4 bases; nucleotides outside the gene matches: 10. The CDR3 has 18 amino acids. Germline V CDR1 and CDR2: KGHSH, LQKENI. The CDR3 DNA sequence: TGTGCCAGCTCACCTACGATGACTAGCGGGAGGGTGAGAGAGACCCAGTACTTC. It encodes CASSPTMTSGRVRETQYF.

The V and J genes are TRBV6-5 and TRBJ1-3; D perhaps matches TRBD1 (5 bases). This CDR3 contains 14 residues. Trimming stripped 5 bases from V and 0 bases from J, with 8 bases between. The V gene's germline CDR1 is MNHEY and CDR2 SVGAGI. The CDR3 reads CASSPDSSGNTIYF. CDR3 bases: TGTGCCAGCAGTCCAGACAGCTCTGGAAACACCATATATTTT.

DNA of the CDR3: TGTGCCAGCAGCTTGGGGGGGGCGGGGTACGAGCAGTACGTC. Encoded protein: CASSLGGAGYEQYV. The gene calls are TRBV7-9 and TRBJ2-7, with D maybe TRBD2 (7 bases). CDR3 size: 14 residues. V lost 3 bases to trimming and J lost 4 bases, with 13 bases between them. Germline V lookup: CDR1 SEHNR, CDR2 FQNEAQ (reference sequence).

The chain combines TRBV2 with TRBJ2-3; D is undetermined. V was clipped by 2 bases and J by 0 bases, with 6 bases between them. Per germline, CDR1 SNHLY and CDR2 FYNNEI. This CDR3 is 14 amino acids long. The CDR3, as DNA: TGTGCCAGCAGTGAAACATATAGCACAGATACGCAGTATTTT. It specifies CASSETYSTDTQYF.

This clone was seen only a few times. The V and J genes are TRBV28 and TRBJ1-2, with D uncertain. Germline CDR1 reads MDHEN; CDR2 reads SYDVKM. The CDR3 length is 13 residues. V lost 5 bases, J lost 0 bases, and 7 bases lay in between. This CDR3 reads CASSPRANYGYTF. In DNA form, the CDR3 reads TGTGCCAGCAGTCCCCGGGCTAACTATGGCTACACCTTC.

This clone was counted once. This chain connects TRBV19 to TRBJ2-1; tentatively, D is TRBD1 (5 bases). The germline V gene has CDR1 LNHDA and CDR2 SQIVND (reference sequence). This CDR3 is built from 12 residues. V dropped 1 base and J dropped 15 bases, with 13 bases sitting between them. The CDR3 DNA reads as TGTGCCAGTAGTATAGGGGGCCAGGGCAGGTTCTTC. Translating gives CASSIGGQGRFF.

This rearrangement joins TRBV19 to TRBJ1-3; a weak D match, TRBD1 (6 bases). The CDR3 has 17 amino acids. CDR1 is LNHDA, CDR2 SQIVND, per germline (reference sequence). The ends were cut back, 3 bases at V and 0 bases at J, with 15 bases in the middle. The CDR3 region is CASSMVPGTISGNTIYF. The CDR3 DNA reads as TGTGCCAGTAGTATGGTACCGGGGACAATCTCTGGAAACACCATATATTTT. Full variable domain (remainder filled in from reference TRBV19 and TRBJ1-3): DGGITQSPKYLFRKEGQNVTLSCEQNLNHDAMYWYRQDPGQGLRLIYYSQIVNDFQKGDIAEGYSVSREKKESFPLTVTSAQKNPTAFYLCASSMVPGTISGNTIYFGEGSWLTVV.